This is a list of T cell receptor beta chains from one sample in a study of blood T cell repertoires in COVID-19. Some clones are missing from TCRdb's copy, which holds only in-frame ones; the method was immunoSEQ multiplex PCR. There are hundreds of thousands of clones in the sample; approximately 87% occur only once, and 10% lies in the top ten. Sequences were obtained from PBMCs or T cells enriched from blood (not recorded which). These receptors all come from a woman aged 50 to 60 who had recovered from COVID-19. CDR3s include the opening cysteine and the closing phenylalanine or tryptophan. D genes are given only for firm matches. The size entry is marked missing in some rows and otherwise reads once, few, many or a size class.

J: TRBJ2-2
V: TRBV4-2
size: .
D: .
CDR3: CASSQELTGRTGELFF
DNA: TGTGCCAGCAGCCAAGAGCTGACAGGGAGGACCGGGGAGCTGTTTTTT

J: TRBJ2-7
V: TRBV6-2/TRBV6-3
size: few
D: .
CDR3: CASSLSGRGSYEQYF
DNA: TGTGCCAGCAGTTTGTCGGGGAGAGGATCCTACGAGCAGTACTTC

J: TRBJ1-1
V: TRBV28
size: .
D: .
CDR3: CASSWSDTEAFF
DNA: TGTGCCAGCAGTTGGAGTGACACTGAAGCTTTCTTT

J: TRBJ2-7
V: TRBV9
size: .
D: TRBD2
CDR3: CASSVGLAGYEQYF
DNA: TGTGCCAGCAGCGTAGGACTAGCCGGCTACGAGCAGTACTTC

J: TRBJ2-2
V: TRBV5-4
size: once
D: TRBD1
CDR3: CASTGQVDTGELFF
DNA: TGTGCCAGCACGGGACAGGTTGACACCGGGGAGCTGTTTTTT

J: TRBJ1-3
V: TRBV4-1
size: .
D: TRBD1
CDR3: CASSQLGQGAGNTIYF
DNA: TGCGCCAGCAGCCAACTGGGACAGGGGGCAGGAAACACCATATATTTT

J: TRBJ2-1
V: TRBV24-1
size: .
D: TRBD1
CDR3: CATSDPDREPSYNEQFF
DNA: TGTGCCACCAGTGACCCGGACAGGGAACCCTCCTACAATGAGCAGTTCTTC

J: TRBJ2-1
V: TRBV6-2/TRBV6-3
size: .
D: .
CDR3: CASSYRGGEVSYNEQFF
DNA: TGTGCCAGCAGTTACCGAGGGGGGGAGGTATCCTACAATGAGCAGTTCTTC

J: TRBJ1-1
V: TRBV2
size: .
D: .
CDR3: CASSGQGYTEAFF
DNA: TGTGCCAGCAGTGGGCAGGGTTACACTGAAGCTTTCTTT

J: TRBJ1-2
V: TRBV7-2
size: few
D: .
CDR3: CASSLDTRGGYTF
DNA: TGTGCCAGCAGCTTAGACACCCGGGGTGGCTACACCTTC

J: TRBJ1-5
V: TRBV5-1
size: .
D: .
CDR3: CASSLTGGSNQPQHF
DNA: TGCGCCAGCAGCTTGACGGGTGGTAGCAATCAGCCCCAGCATTTT

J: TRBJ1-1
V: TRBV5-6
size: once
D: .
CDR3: CASSLGPGFYTEAFF
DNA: TGTGCCAGCAGCTTGGGTCCGGGGTTCTACACTGAAGCTTTCTTT

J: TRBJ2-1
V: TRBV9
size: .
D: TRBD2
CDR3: CASSPGTIVGLEQFF
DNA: TGTGCCAGCAGCCCCGGGACTATAGTTGGTCTTGAGCAGTTCTTC

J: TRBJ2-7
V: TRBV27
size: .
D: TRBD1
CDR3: CAIGTEGSYEQYF
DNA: TGTGCCATCGGGACAGAGGGATCCTACGAGCAGTACTTC

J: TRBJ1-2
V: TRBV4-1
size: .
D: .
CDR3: CASSQDRDTLGGYTF
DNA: TGCGCCAGCAGCCAAGACAGGGATACCCTCGGGGGCTACACCTTC

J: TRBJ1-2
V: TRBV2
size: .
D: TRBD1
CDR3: CASQPGQSYYGYTF
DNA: TGTGCCAGCCAACCGGGACAGAGCTACTATGGCTACACCTTC

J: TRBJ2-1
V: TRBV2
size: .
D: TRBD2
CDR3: CASSIGLAGGPGEQFF
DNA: TGTGCCAGCAGTATTGGACTAGCGGGGGGGCCGGGTGAGCAGTTCTTC

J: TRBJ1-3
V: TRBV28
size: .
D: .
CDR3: CASSPEQPGNTIYF
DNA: TGTGCCAGCAGTCCGGAGCAACCGGGAAACACCATATATTTT

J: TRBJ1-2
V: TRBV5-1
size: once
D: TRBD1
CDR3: CASSTSGTGEGYTF
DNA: TGCGCCAGCAGCACCTCCGGGACAGGGGAAGGCTACACCTTC

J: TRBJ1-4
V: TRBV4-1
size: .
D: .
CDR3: CASSPWGGTNEKLFF
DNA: TGCGCCAGCAGCCCTTGGGGGGGAACTAATGAAAAACTGTTTTTT

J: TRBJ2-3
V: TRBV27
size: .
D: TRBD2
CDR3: CASTKITEASGVSTDTQYF
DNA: TGTGCCAGCACTAAAATCACAGAGGCTAGCGGGGTAAGCACAGATACGCAGTATTTT

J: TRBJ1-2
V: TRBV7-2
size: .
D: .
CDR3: CASSPPRVTGVGYTF
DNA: TGTGCCAGCAGCCCCCCCAGGGTTACTGGGGTTGGCTACACCTTC

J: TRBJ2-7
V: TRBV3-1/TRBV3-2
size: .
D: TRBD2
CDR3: CASSHSGLSGSYEQYF
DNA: TGTGCCAGCAGCCACTCGGGCCTTAGCGGGTCTTACGAGCAGTACTTC

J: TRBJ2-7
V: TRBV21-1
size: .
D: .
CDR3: CASSKQGLGPYEQYF
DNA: TGTGCCAGCAGCAAACAGGGGTTGGGCCCCTACGAGCAGTACTTC

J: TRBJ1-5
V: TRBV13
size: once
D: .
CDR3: CASSFTGESNQPQHF
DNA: TGTGCCAGCAGCTTTACGGGGGAGTCGAATCAGCCCCAGCATTTT

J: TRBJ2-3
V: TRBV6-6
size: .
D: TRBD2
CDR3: CASSYNAGGPGDTQYF
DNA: TGTGCCAGCAGTTACAATGCGGGGGGGCCGGGAGATACGCAGTATTTT

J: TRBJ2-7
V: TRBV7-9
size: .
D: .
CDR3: CASSDPGWGDYEQYF
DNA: TGTGCCAGCAGCGACCCGGGGTGGGGGGACTACGAGCAGTACTTC

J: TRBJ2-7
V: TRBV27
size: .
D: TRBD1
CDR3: CASSGTVYSYEQYF
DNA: TGTGCCAGCAGCGGGACAGTTTATTCCTACGAGCAGTACTTC

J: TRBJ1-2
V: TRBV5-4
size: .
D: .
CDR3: CASSLVAAGNYGYTF
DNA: TGTGCCAGCAGCTTGGTAGCGGCAGGGAACTATGGCTACACCTTC

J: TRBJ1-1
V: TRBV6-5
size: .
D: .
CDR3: CASSLFGTEAFF
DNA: TGTGCCAGCAGTTTGTTCGGCACTGAAGCTTTCTTT

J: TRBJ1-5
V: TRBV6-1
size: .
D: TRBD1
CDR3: CASSEGQGAIGNQPQHF
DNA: TGTGCCAGCAGTGAAGGACAGGGGGCCATTGGAAATCAGCCCCAGCATTTT

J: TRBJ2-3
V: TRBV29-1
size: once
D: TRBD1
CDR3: CSVADRGRNTQYF
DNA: TGCAGCGTTGCGGACAGGGGGAGAAATACGCAGTATTTT

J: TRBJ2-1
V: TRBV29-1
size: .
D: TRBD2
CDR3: CTVPRSGGAPNEQFF
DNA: TGCACCGTACCCCGGAGCGGGGGGGCTCCCAATGAGCAGTTCTTC

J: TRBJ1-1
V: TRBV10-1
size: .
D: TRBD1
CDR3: CAGDRMKCGTEAFF
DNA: TGCGCCGGGGACAGGATGAAGTGCGGCACTGAAGCTTTCTTT

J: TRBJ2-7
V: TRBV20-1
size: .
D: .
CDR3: CSARAGYEQYF
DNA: TGCAGTGCTAGAGCAGGCTACGAGCAGTACTTC

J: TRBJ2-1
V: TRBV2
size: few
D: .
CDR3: CASRAGTQYNEQFF
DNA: TGTGCCAGCAGAGCCGGGACACAGTACAATGAGCAGTTCTTC

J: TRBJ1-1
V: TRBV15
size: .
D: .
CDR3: CATRGQGTPMNTEAFF
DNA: TGTGCCACCAGGGGCCAGGGAACCCCTATGAACACTGAAGCTTTCTTT

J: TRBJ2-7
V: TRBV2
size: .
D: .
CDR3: CASSDGSTGPPYEQYF
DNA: TGTGCCAGCAGTGACGGATCGACAGGTCCTCCCTACGAGCAGTACTTC

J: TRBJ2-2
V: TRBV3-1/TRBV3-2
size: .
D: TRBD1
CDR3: CASSPGTGQSSTGELFF
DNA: TGTGCCAGCAGCCCCGGGACAGGCCAAAGTAGCACCGGGGAGCTGTTTTTT

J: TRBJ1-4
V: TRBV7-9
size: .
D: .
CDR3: CASSLGRGTNEKLFF
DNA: TGTGCCAGCAGCTTAGGTCGGGGAACTAATGAAAAACTGTTTTTT

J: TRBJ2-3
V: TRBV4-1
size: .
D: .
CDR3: CASSPNWGWAADTDTQYF
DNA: TGCGCCAGCAGCCCAAATTGGGGCTGGGCGGCAGACACAGATACGCAGTATTTT

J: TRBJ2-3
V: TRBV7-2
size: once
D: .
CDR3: CASSPWLGGSSTDTQYF
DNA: TGTGCCAGCAGCCCTTGGCTCGGGGGTTCGAGCACAGATACGCAGTATTTT

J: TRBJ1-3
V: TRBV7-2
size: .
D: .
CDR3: CASSLEGGSGNTIYF
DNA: TGTGCCAGCAGCTTAGAAGGAGGGTCTGGAAACACCATATATTTT

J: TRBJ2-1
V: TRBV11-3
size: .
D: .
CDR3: CASSSNPSGQRFF
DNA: TGTGCCAGCAGCTCAAACCCTTCTGGACAGCGTTTCTTC

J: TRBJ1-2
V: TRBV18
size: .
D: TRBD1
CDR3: CASSQRDRTWYGYTF
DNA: TGTGCCAGCTCCCAACGGGACAGGACCTGGTATGGCTACACCTTC

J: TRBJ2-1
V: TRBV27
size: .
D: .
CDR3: CASSRSGFYNEQFF
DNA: TGTGCCAGCAGTCGATCGGGGTTCTACAATGAGCAGTTCTTC

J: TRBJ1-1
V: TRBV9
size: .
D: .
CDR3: CASSDNMNTEAFF
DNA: TGTGCCAGCAGCGATAATATGAACACTGAAGCTTTCTTT

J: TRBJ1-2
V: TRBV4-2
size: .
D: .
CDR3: CASSQERGPNYGYTF
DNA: TGTGCCAGCAGCCAAGAAAGGGGCCCTAACTATGGCTACACCTTC

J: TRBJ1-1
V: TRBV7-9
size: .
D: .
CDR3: CASSRQASNTEAFF
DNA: TGTGCCAGCAGCAGACAGGCCTCGAACACTGAAGCTTTCTTT

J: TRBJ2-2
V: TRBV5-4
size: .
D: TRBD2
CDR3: CASSSGLAGGYTGELFF
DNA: TGTGCCAGCAGCTCTGGACTAGCGGGGGGGTACACCGGGGAGCTGTTTTTT

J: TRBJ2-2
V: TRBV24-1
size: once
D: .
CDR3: CAARDPNTGELFF
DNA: TGTGCCGCGAGGGATCCGAACACCGGGGAGCTGTTTTTT

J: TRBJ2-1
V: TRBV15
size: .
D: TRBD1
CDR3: CATSIWDRVAEEQFF
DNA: TGTGCCACCAGCATATGGGACAGGGTTGCGGAAGAGCAGTTCTTC

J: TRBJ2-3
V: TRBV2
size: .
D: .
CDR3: CASSLTGGADTQYF
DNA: TGTGCCAGCAGCCTGACAGGAGGAGCAGATACGCAGTATTTT